The next 24 T cell receptor beta chains were all read from a single sample in a study of shared clonotypes between healthy human individuals. The table came from immunoSEQ multiplex PCR; TCRdb's copy has only in-frame clones and leaves some out. The sample consists of 2 million to 2.5 million clones, about nine tenths of them appearing once. The specimen sequenced was naive CD4+ T cells from PBMCs. Noted subset: CD45RA+ positively selected. The receptors were gathered from a man between 18 and 29 years old in good health. Some clones in this sample may be carry-over from other donors' samples.

On this clone itself: Other DNA sequences in the sample encode the same CDR3. The chain has TRBV9 and TRBJ2-5, with 10 nucleotides matching TRBD2. This CDR3 contains 15 residues. Trimming at V came to 0 bases and at J to 5 bases, leaving 4 bases not matched to a gene. Germline values: CDR1 SGDLS, CDR2 YYNGEE. The CDR3 loop is CASSVGLAGAETQYF. The CDR3 DNA reads TGTGCCAGCAGCGTAGGTCTAGCGGGAGCTGAGACCCAGTACTTC.

Regarding this clone: Other DNA sequences within the sample encode an identical CDR3. The gene calls are TRBV7-8 and TRBJ2-5, with 8 bases lining up with TRBD1. The CDR3 is 14 residues long. Germline CDR1 reads SGHVS; CDR2 reads FQNEAQ. J gave up 5 bases and V 5 bases, and 7 bases lay outside the gene matches. The DNA of the CDR3 is TGTGCCAGCAGCCCGCGGACAGGGTGGGAGACCCAGTACTTC. Protein: CASSPRTGWETQYF. The entire variable domain, with the rest obtained from reference TRBV7-8 and TRBJ2-5, is as follows: GAGVSQSPRYKVAKRGQDVALRCDPISGHVSLFWYQQALGQGPEFLTYFQNEAQLDKSGLPSDRFFAERPEGSVSTLKIQRTQQEDSAVYLCASSPRTGWETQYFGPGTRLLVL.

This clone appeared a single time. V and J are TRBV7-9 and TRBJ1-2, with D perhaps matching TRBD1 (5 bases). Trimming left V 5 bases short and J 10 bases short, with 17 bases between. Germline V gives CDR1 SEHNR, CDR2 FQNEAQ (reference sequence). The CDR3 contains 13 residues. The CDR3 region is CASSQDTQVDYTF. The CDR3 coding sequence is TGTGCCAGCAGCCAGGACACTCAAGTTGACTACACCTTC.

The V gene is TRBV2, the J gene TRBJ2-7; 7 bases align to TRBD2. CDR1 SNHLY and CDR2 FYNNEI come from the germline V gene. The CDR3 consists of 15 residues. J was trimmed by 3 bases and V by 5 bases; bases with no gene match: 10. CDR3 DNA sequence: TGTGCCAGCAGTCCAACTAGCGCTTTGGGCTACGAGCAGTACTTC. Protein: CASSPTSALGYEQYF.

This sequence joins TRBV28 and TRBJ2-5, with 7 positions matching TRBD1. From germline, CDR1 is MDHEN and CDR2 SYDVKM. Trimming took 5 bases from V and 3 from J; bases not matched to a gene: 9. The CDR3 covers 15 residues. CDR3 residues: CASSIYWDSKETQYF. The DNA of the CDR3 is TGTGCCAGCAGTATTTATTGGGACAGCAAAGAGACCCAGTACTTC.

Concerning this clone: The sample contains more than one DNA sequence encoding this CDR3. The V call is TRBV4-1, the J call TRBJ2-1, with a possible D match to TRBD2 (5 bases). CDR1 and CDR2 (germline): MGHRA, YSYEKL. The CDR3 covers 17 residues. The ends were cut back, 0 bases at V and 0 bases at J, with 12 bases in the middle. The DNA of the CDR3 is TGCGCCAGCAGCCAAGATCCAAGCGGAAGCTCCTACAATGAGCAGTTCTTC. Protein product: CASSQDPSGSSYNEQFF.

The rearrangement uses TRBV7-2 and TRBJ1-1; D remains ambiguous. Trimming left V 5 bases short and J 4 bases short, with 17 bases between. CDR1 is SGHTA, CDR2 FQGNSA, per germline. The CDR3 spans 15 residues. The chain's CDR3 is CASSPRSPWGTEAFF. The DNA for the CDR3 is TGTGCCAGCAGCCCAAGGAGCCCTTGGGGCACTGAAGCTTTCTTT.

The chain employs TRBV6-5 and TRBJ1-2; tentatively, D is TRBD1 (5 bases). The CDR3 covers 15 residues. V lost 5 bases to trimming and J lost 8 bases, with 21 bases between them. Germline CDR1 MNHEY, CDR2 SVGAGI. CDR3 DNA sequence: TGTGCCAGCAGTCACGACAGCAGTCTATCGGGGGGCTACACCTTC. The encoded protein is CASSHDSSLSGGYTF.

The chain combines TRBV7-6 with TRBJ2-5; D is unresolved. V was trimmed by 1 base and J by 1 base, leaving 10 bases between them. Germline CDR1 reads SGHVS; CDR2 reads FNYEAQ. The CDR3 is made up of 15 amino acids. The CDR3 protein is CASSLVWASQETQYF. The CDR3 coding sequence is TGTGCCAGCAGCTTAGTGTGGGCCTCCCAAGAGACCCAGTACTTC. The variable domain in full, completed from reference TRBV7-6 and TRBJ2-5, reads GAGVSQSPRYKVTKRGQDVALRCDPISGHVSLYWYRQALGQGPEFLTYFNYEAQQDKSGLPNDRFSAERPEGSISTLTIQRTEQRDSAMYRCASSLVWASQETQYFGPGTRLLVL.

As to this clone: This sample also contains other DNA sequences that code for the same CDR3. This chain uses TRBV10-3 with TRBJ2-5; D may correspond to TRBD1 or TRBD2 (6 bases each). V lost 0 bases and J lost 5, with 10 bases in between. CDR3 length: 14 amino acids. The germline CDR1 and CDR2 sequences are ENHRY and SYGVKD. Here the CDR3 DNA reads TGTGCCATCAGTGAGTCGCAGGGGAGGGAGACCCAGTACTTC. Translated: CAISESQGRETQYF.

The chain joins TRBV7-8 to TRBJ1-3; D not certain. Trimming removed 2 bases at V and 0 bases at J, with 14 bases between. CDR1 SGHVS and CDR2 FQNEAQ come from the germline V gene. CDR3 length: 17 residues. The CDR3 coding sequence is TGTGCCAGCAGCTTATATGTTTCGGGAAGCTCTGGAAACACCATATATTTT. It yields the protein CASSLYVSGSSGNTIYF.

CDR3 coding DNA: TGTGCCAGCAGCACCGACAGGGAGTACCAAGAGACCCAGTACTTC. Translated: CASSTDREYQETQYF. This chain uses TRBV5-5 with TRBJ2-5; 7 bases map to TRBD1. With V trimmed by 4 bases and J by 0 bases, 6 bases remained unmatched. In germline, CDR1 is SGHKS, CDR2 YYEKEE (reference sequence). The CDR3 loop spans 15 amino acids.

The chain joins TRBV9 to TRBJ2-7; 8 bases agree with TRBD1. The trim removed 3 bases at V and 4 bases at J, leaving 9 bases unmatched. From germline, CDR1 is SGDLS and CDR2 YYNGEE. The CDR3 contains 15 residues. The chain's CDR3 is CASSALDRAGYEQYF. The CDR3 nucleotides are TGTGCCAGCAGCGCTCTGGACAGGGCTGGGTACGAGCAGTACTTC.

The chain recombines TRBV5-1 with TRBJ2-2, with D unresolved. CDR3 length: 12 residues. Germline V gives CDR1 SGHRS, CDR2 YFSETQ. Deletions cut 7 bases from V and 6 bases from J, with 10 bases between. CDR3 nucleotide sequence: TGCGCCAGCCGGCGACCGGCCGGGGAGCTGTTTTTT. It yields the protein CASRRPAGELFF.

The chain has TRBV7-9 and TRBJ1-6; D gene unclear. This CDR3 is 14 amino acids long. Germline V gene sequence: CDR1 SEHNR, CDR2 FQNEAQ (reference sequence). Deletions cut 2 bases from V and 9 bases from J, with 11 bases between. The CDR3 nucleotides are TGTGCCAGCAGCTTAATAGGAGACGTTTCACCCCTCCACTTT. It specifies CASSLIGDVSPLHF.

This chain connects TRBV12-1 to TRBJ2-5. TRBV12-1 is a pseudogene segment. The CDR3 is made up of 15 amino acids. The CDR3 DNA is TGTGCCAGCAGCTTTTGTAGACCGTACCAAGAGACCCAGTACTTC. It translates to CASSFCRPYQETQYF.

This clone was detected only once. The rearrangement joins TRBV5-1 to TRBJ2-7, with D possibly being TRBD2 (6 bases). Germline CDR1 SGHRS, CDR2 YFSETQ. Trimming stripped 1 base from V and 3 bases from J, with 11 bases between. The CDR3 consists of 14 residues. The chain's CDR3 is CASSLSLDYYEQYF. In DNA, the CDR3 is TGCGCCAGCAGCTTGTCCCTGGACTACTACGAGCAGTACTTC.

The V call is TRBV27, the J call TRBJ2-1; 9 nucleotides line up with TRBD2. The junction had 3 bases not matched to a gene; V was cut back by 8 bases and J by 7 bases. This CDR3 has 12 amino acids. Germline V gene data show CDR1 as MNHEY and CDR2 as SMNVEV (reference sequence). The CDR3 is CASHGLANEQFF. CDR3 coding DNA: TGTGCCAGCCACGGACTAGCGAATGAGCAGTTCTTC.

This sequence joins TRBV6-1 and TRBJ2-5; 8 bases align to TRBD1. V lost 3 bases to trimming and J lost 1 base; unmatched junction nucleotides: 7. The germline CDR1 and CDR2 sequences are MNHNS and SASEGT. The CDR3 contains 16 residues. The DNA of the CDR3 is TGTGCCAGCAGTGATGGGGCCAGGGGGCGCCAAGAGACCCAGTACTTC. This sequence encodes CASSDGARGRQETQYF.

The V call is TRBV7-9, the J call TRBJ2-3, with no clear D. Trimming took off 5 bases at V and 0 bases at J, with 6 bases between the two ends. The CDR3 spans 13 residues. The germline V gene encodes CDR1 SEHNR and CDR2 FQNEAQ (reference sequence). CDR3 sequence: CASSPSSTDTQYF. CDR3 nucleotides: TGTGCCAGCAGCCCCTCTAGCACAGATACGCAGTATTTT.

The chain links TRBV9 to TRBJ2-7; 7 nucleotides match TRBD1. CDR3 length: 14 residues. V dropped 3 bases and J dropped 1; count of bases not matched to a gene: 4. Germline V gene lookup returns CDR1 SGDLS and CDR2 YYNGEE. The CDR3 DNA sequence: TGTGCCAGCAGCGCCTCGGGACAGTCCTACGAGCAGTACTTC. Translation: CASSASGQSYEQYF. The variable domain in full, completed from reference TRBV9 and TRBJ2-7, reads DSGVTQTPKHLITATGQRVTLRCSPRSGDLSVYWYQQSLDQGLQFLIQYYNGEERAKGNILERFSAQQFPDLHSELNLSSLELGDSALYFCASSASGQSYEQYFGPGTRLTVT.

In its sample, this clone was seen once. The CDR3 loop is CASSRGELTNNEQFF. CDR3 DNA sequence: TGTGCCAGCAGTAGGGGGGAGTTAACTAACAATGAGCAGTTCTTC. The chain is built from TRBV27 and TRBJ2-1; either TRBD1 or TRBD2 may supply D (6 bases each). The CDR3 length is 15 residues. Looked up from germline, CDR1 is MNHEY and CDR2 is SMNVEV (reference sequence). V was trimmed by 5 bases and J by 5 bases, leaving 16 bases between them.

The chain recombines TRBV7-8 with TRBJ2-1; weak D call: TRBD2 (6 bases). The V end was cut by 5 bases, the J end by 5 bases, with 22 bases between. CDR1 is SGHVS, CDR2 FQNEAQ, per germline. The CDR3 runs to 17 residues. The CDR3 is CASSHVPIWGVDNEQFF. The CDR3 DNA is TGTGCCAGCAGCCACGTTCCAATCTGGGGGGTGGACAATGAGCAGTTCTTC.

The chain joins TRBV7-9 to TRBJ1-2, with D possibly matching TRBD1 (5 bases). Germline lookup yields CDR1 SEHNR and CDR2 FQNEAQ (reference sequence). Trimming took 5 bases from V and 3 from J, leaving 7 bases between them. This CDR3 spans 12 amino acids. In DNA, the CDR3 is TGTGCCAGCAGCGGAGGGGACTATGGCTACACCTTC. Protein: CASSGGDYGYTF.